Each of the 32 T cell receptor beta chains below was sequenced from the same sample in a study of cytomegalovirus exposure and HLA in healthy donors. Primers included in the PCR were 60 Vbeta and 13 Jbeta primers. Clones were read by immunoSEQ multiplex PCR, and TCRdb kept only the in-frame ones, dropping some. The sample table sets out about 46,000 clones. The sample was PBMCs. The receptors derive from a woman between 35 and 50 years old in good health and CMV-seronegative.

CDR3 nucleotide sequence: TGTGCCAGCTCACCAGAACAGGGCAGTAATGGCTACACCTTC. This sequence encodes CASSPEQGSNGYTF. This chain uses TRBV18 with TRBJ1-2; D might be TRBD1 (6 bases). The germline V gene has CDR1 KGHSH and CDR2 LQKENI. Trimming stripped 2 bases from V and 6 bases from J, with 13 bases between. The CDR3 spans 14 residues.

The chain joins TRBV4-2 to TRBJ2-3; 10 positions match TRBD2. Trimming took 4 bases from V and 1 from J; bases not matched to a gene: 8. Germline values: CDR1 LGHNA, CDR2 YNFKEQ. CDR3 length equals 17 residues. As DNA, the CDR3 is TGTGCCAGCAGCCTAGGTGGACTAGCGGTACGCACAGATACGCAGTATTTT. Its translation: CASSLGGLAVRTDTQYF.

The rearrangement joins TRBV9 to TRBJ2-7; the D gene is possibly TRBD2 (6 bases). This CDR3 spans 15 amino acids. Germline CDR1 SGDLS, CDR2 YYNGEE. Trimming left V 0 bases short and J 0 bases short, with 10 bases between. The CDR3 sequence is CASSVGDGSSYEQYF. CDR3 DNA sequence: TGTGCCAGCAGCGTAGGAGACGGGAGCTCCTACGAGCAGTACTTC.

The rearrangement joins TRBV5-1 to TRBJ1-1; D ambiguous. CDR3 size: 15 residues. The germline V and J ends were trimmed by 0 bases and 4 bases, with 13 bases remaining between them. The germline gives CDR1 SGHRS, CDR2 YFSETQ. The CDR3 loop reads CASSLVGGVGTEAFF. Here the CDR3 DNA reads TGCGCCAGCAGCTTGGTAGGCGGGGTCGGCACTGAAGCTTTCTTT.

CDR3 residues: CASSLESGVPRPYEQYF. The CDR3 nucleotides read TGTGCCAGCAGTTTAGAGTCAGGGGTGCCGAGGCCCTACGAGCAGTACTTC. The chain uses TRBV28 and TRBJ2-7; D perhaps matches TRBD1 (6 bases). The CDR3 consists of 17 residues. Between the trimmed V and J ends, which lost 2 bases and 2 bases, there was a span of 19 bases. CDR1 and CDR2 from the germline V gene are MDHEN and SYDVKM.

The chain employs TRBV19 and TRBJ2-7, with D maybe TRBD1 (5 bases). The CDR3 totals 12 residues. In germline, CDR1 is LNHDA, CDR2 SQIVND (reference sequence). Trimming took 2 bases from V and 4 from J, leaving 6 bases between them. This CDR3 is CASSIQGYEQYF. The CDR3 nucleotides are TGTGCCAGTAGTATACAGGGATACGAGCAGTACTTC.

The chain carries TRBV27 and TRBJ1-2, with TRBD1 matching 9 bases. Germline-derived CDR1 and CDR2 are MNHEY and SMNVEV (reference sequence). With V trimmed by 0 bases and J by 7 bases, 12 bases remained unmatched. The length of the CDR3 is 17 residues. The DNA for the CDR3 is TGTGCCAGCAGTTTATCAGAGGGGGAGGTGACAGGGGGTGGCTACACCTTC. Its translation is CASSLSEGEVTGGGYTF.

The chain is built from TRBV19 and TRBJ2-3; 10 positions match TRBD2. V dropped 7 bases and J dropped 1; count of bases not matched to a gene: 8. There are 16 residues in the CDR3. Germline loops: CDR1 LNHDA, CDR2 SQIVND (reference sequence). CDR3 protein: CASTASGSRGTDTQYF. The CDR3 DNA reads TGTGCCAGTACCGCTAGCGGGAGTCGAGGCACAGATACGCAGTATTTT.

V gene TRBV6-5 combines with J gene TRBJ2-5; D is possibly TRBD2 (7 bases). The germline V and J ends were trimmed by 2 bases and 5 bases, with 12 bases remaining between them. CDR3 length: 14 residues. Germline values: CDR1 MNHEY, CDR2 SVGAGI. The CDR3 sequence: CASSYGGGLETQYF. In DNA form, the CDR3 reads TGTGCCAGCAGTTACGGCGGGGGCCTTGAGACCCAGTACTTC.

The chain employs TRBV7-5 and TRBJ1-6. TRBV7-5 is flagged as a pseudogene. This CDR3 is 15 amino acids long. The CDR3 DNA reads TGTGCCAGAAGCTTGGGGAGCTCCTATAATTCACCCCTCCACTTT. Its translation is CARSLGSSYNSPLHF.

The chain uses TRBV7-9 and TRBJ2-3; D possibly corresponds to TRBD2 (5 bases). The CDR3 totals 15 residues. The germline V gene encodes CDR1 SEHNR and CDR2 FQNEAQ (reference sequence). V was pared by 3 bases and J by 1 base, with 11 bases between. CDR3 sequence: CASSFGADGTDTQYF. CDR3 DNA: TGTGCCAGCAGCTTTGGAGCGGACGGCACAGATACGCAGTATTTT.

The V gene is TRBV13, the J gene TRBJ1-2, with D maybe TRBD1 (5 bases). Trimming took 3 bases from V and 6 from J, leaving 14 bases between them. Germline CDR1 is PRHDT and CDR2 is FYEKMQ (reference sequence). CDR3 length: 14 residues. The DNA of the CDR3 is TGTGCCAGCAGCTTCGGGGGTCCAGGTAATGGCTACACCTTC. Its translation: CASSFGGPGNGYTF.

The chain's CDR3 is CASSPTGLNQPQHF. Here the CDR3 DNA reads TGTGCCAGCAGCCCTACAGGGTTGAATCAGCCCCAGCATTTT. The V gene is TRBV6-5, the J gene TRBJ1-5; D is perhaps TRBD1 (6 bases). CDR1 is MNHEY, CDR2 SVGAGI, per germline. V lost 6 bases to trimming and J lost 4 bases, with 13 bases between them. The CDR3 sequence is 14 residues long.

The gene calls are TRBV9 and TRBJ2-1; TRBD2 might be the D (5 bases). Germline V gene lookup returns CDR1 SGDLS and CDR2 YYNGEE. The germline V and J ends were trimmed by 0 bases and 4 bases, with 14 bases remaining between them. This CDR3 is 16 amino acids long. The CDR3 bases are TGTGCCAGCAGCGTAGGAGGCGGAGGTGGGTACAATGAGCAGTTCTTC. Amino acid sequence: CASSVGGGGGYNEQFF.

V usage is TRBV5-1 and J usage is TRBJ2-7; maybe TRBD1 (5 bases). The germline CDR1 and CDR2 sequences are SGHRS and YFSETQ. Between the trimmed V and J ends, which lost 4 bases and 5 bases, there was a span of 16 bases. This CDR3 has 14 amino acids. CDR3 loop: CASSPGHTLDEQYF. The DNA for the CDR3 is TGCGCCAGCAGCCCCGGACACACCCTCGACGAGCAGTACTTC. Drawing the rest from reference TRBV5-1 and TRBJ2-7, the complete variable domain is KAGVTQTPRYLIKTRGQQVTLSCSPISGHRSVSWYQQTPGQGLQFLFEYFSETQRNKGNFPGRFSGRQFSNSRSEMNVSTLELGDSALYLCASSPGHTLDEQYFGPGTRLTVT.

The rearrangement joins TRBV11-2 to TRBJ1-3, with D tentatively TRBD1 (5 bases). Germline V lookup: CDR1 SGHAT, CDR2 FQNNGV. CDR3 size: 17 residues. V was clipped by 2 bases and J by 3 bases, with 17 bases between them. CDR3 residues: CASSLLVGGDVGNTIYF. In nucleotides, the CDR3 is TGTGCCAGCAGCTTACTGGTTGGGGGGGATGTTGGAAACACCATATATTTT.

The chain uses TRBV29-1 and TRBJ2-7; perhaps TRBD2 as D (6 bases). V gave up 2 bases and J gave up 0 bases, with 17 bases separating them. The germline V gene has CDR1 SQVTM and CDR2 ANQGSEA. This CDR3 comprises 16 residues. The CDR3 region has the DNA TGCAGCGTTGAATCCCGGGAGTCTCCCCGCTCCTACGAGCAGTACTTC. This codes for CSVESRESPRSYEQYF.

The chain links TRBV9 to TRBJ1-4; 10 nucleotides agree with TRBD1. Per germline, CDR1 SGDLS and CDR2 YYNGEE. This CDR3 contains 16 residues. V lost 4 bases, J lost 3 bases, and 6 bases stayed unmatched. The CDR3 nucleotides read TGTGCCAGCAGCCCAAGAGGACAGGGGGCTAATGAAAAACTGTTTTTT. Protein product: CASSPRGQGANEKLFF.

The chain joins TRBV6-5 to TRBJ1-1; tentatively, D is TRBD1 (6 bases). The CDR3 contains 15 residues. V lost 3 bases to trimming and J lost 0 bases, with 11 bases between them. Germline V gene sequence: CDR1 MNHEY, CDR2 SVGAGI. DNA of the CDR3: TGTGCCAGCAGTTATTCTGGGACATTGAACACTGAAGCTTTCTTT. Residues: CASSYSGTLNTEAFF.

The J gene is TRBJ1-2, the V gene TRBV25-1, with 7 bases identical to TRBD1. Per the germline V gene, CDR1 is MGHDK and CDR2 is SYGVNS. V gave up 5 bases and J gave up 8 bases; unmatched junction bases: 11. The CDR3 covers 14 residues. This CDR3 reads CASSTGTVVSGYTF. As DNA, the CDR3 is TGTGCCAGCAGTACCGGGACAGTAGTTAGCGGCTACACCTTC.

This chain connects TRBV2 to TRBJ2-1; TRBD2 might be the D (5 bases). The CDR3 contains 15 residues. V was shortened by 4 bases and J by 3 bases, with 13 bases between the two germline ends. Germline CDR1 SNHLY, CDR2 FYNNEI. CDR3 amino acids: CASSVTGSRYNEQFF. DNA for the CDR3: TGTGCCAGCAGTGTTACGGGGAGTCGCTACAATGAGCAGTTCTTC.

V is TRBV27 and J is TRBJ2-7, with 12 bases lining up with TRBD2. The V gene's germline CDR1 is MNHEY and CDR2 SMNVEV (reference sequence). The CDR3 is made up of 15 amino acids. The V and J ends lost 5 bases and 4 bases, in that order; junction bases with no gene match: 6. CDR3 nucleotides: TGTGCCAGCAGTGATCTAGCGGGAGGGATGTACGAGCAGTACTTC. Translating it yields CASSDLAGGMYEQYF.

V gene TRBV7-8 combines with J gene TRBJ2-7; D perhaps matches TRBD2 (6 bases). Germline V gives CDR1 SGHVS, CDR2 FQNEAQ. Trimming pared 3 bases from V and 2 bases from J, leaving 17 bases between. The CDR3 has 16 amino acids. This CDR3 is CASSFGRESPPYEQYF. The CDR3 bases are TGTGCCAGCAGCTTCGGACGGGAGAGTCCCCCCTACGAGCAGTACTTC. Filled out from reference TRBV7-8 and TRBJ2-7, the complete variable domain reads GAGVSQSPRYKVAKRGQDVALRCDPISGHVSLFWYQQALGQGPEFLTYFQNEAQLDKSGLPSDRFFAERPEGSVSTLKIQRTQQEDSAVYLCASSFGRESPPYEQYFGPGTRLTVT.

CDR3 DNA: TGTGCCAGCAGCTTATTAGCGGGAGGGCCCCACGAGCAGTACTTC. It is translated as CASSLLAGGPHEQYF. The chain uses TRBV5-4 and TRBJ2-7; 11 nucleotides line up with TRBD2. Germline V gives CDR1 SGHNT, CDR2 YYREEE (reference sequence). Trimming at V came to 2 bases and at J to 5 bases, leaving 6 bases not matched to a gene. The CDR3 length is 15 residues.

The V call is TRBV4-1, the J call TRBJ2-1; no clear D gene. Germline lookup yields CDR1 MGHRA and CDR2 YSYEKL. Trimming removed 1 base from V and 2 bases from J, with 18 bases in between. The CDR3 has 18 amino acids. CDR3 sequence: CASSQVAAKIEPYNEQFF. In DNA form, the CDR3 reads TGCGCCAGCAGCCAAGTCGCCGCGAAGATAGAACCCTACAATGAGCAGTTCTTC.

The rearrangement links TRBV10-2 to TRBJ2-7, with 7 bases that match TRBD2. Trimming took 6 bases from V and 2 from J; bases not matched to a gene: 4. Germline V CDR1 and CDR2: WSHSY, SAAADI. The CDR3 sequence is 13 residues long. The CDR3 DNA follows: TGCGCCAGCAGGGGAGGGGAGCCCTACGAGCAGTACTTC. This translates into CASRGGEPYEQYF.

The V and J genes are TRBV4-3 and TRBJ2-3; D call uncertain. Germline V gene data show CDR1 as LGHNA and CDR2 as YSLEER. V lost 0 bases, J lost 8 bases, and 9 bases lay in between. This CDR3 has 13 residues. CDR3 sequence reads: CASSQDPVATQYF. As DNA, the CDR3 is TGCGCCAGCAGCCAAGACCCGGTCGCTACGCAGTATTTT.

The chain combines TRBV9 with TRBJ2-2; TRBD2 aligns across 11 bases. Germline CDR1 SGDLS, CDR2 YYNGEE. The junction had 5 bases not matched to a gene; V was cut back by 4 bases and J by 3 bases. The CDR3 is made up of 16 amino acids. In DNA form, the CDR3 reads TGTGCCAGCAGCCTGGGGACTAGCGGATACACCGGGGAGCTGTTTTTT. Residues: CASSLGTSGYTGELFF.

The chain is built from TRBV7-9 and TRBJ2-3; TRBD2 matches at 10 bases. Germline V gene lookup returns CDR1 SEHNR and CDR2 FQNEAQ (reference sequence). The CDR3 is 17 residues long. J gave up 2 bases and V 1 base, and 6 bases lay outside the gene matches. The CDR3 protein is CASSLERTSGTTDTQYF. Written as DNA, the CDR3 is TGTGCCAGCAGCTTAGAAAGAACTAGCGGGACCACAGATACGCAGTATTTT.

The CDR3 protein is CASSPTTGNTEAFF. CDR3 DNA: TGCGCCAGCAGCCCGACGACAGGGAACACTGAAGCTTTCTTT. The chain recombines TRBV5-1 with TRBJ1-1, with a tentative D call TRBD1 (6 bases). CDR3 length: 14 amino acids. V was trimmed by 4 bases and J by 1 base, leaving 11 bases between them. Per germline, CDR1 SGHRS and CDR2 YFSETQ.

The chain joins TRBV19 to TRBJ2-4, with TRBD2 matching 8 bases. The junction had 7 bases not matched to a gene; V was cut back by 0 bases and J by 9 bases. The CDR3 consists of 15 residues. Germline V CDR1 and CDR2: LNHDA, SQIVND (reference sequence). The CDR3 DNA reads TGTGCCAGTAGTATAGATCTCGGGAGGGCCGGCATTCAGTACTTC. Translation gives CASSIDLGRAGIQYF.

The rearrangement joins TRBV15 to TRBJ2-7; D may be TRBD2 (5 bases). The V end was cut by 0 bases, the J end by 4 bases, with 13 bases between. The germline gives CDR1 LNHNV, CDR2 YYDKDF (reference sequence). This CDR3 has 15 residues. In DNA, the CDR3 is TGTGCCACCAGCAGAGATAGAGGGCTGGGGTACGAGCAGTACTTC. Protein product: CATSRDRGLGYEQYF.